This TCR beta chain was retrieved from a study of blood T cells in healthy people across ages. Alongside a J-beta primer mix, a sample-barcoded 5' primer served in a second PCR lasting roughly 6 to 11 cycles. Every cDNA molecule carried a tag from a template-switch adaptor bearing 12 random nucleotides. TCRdb called the 5' RACE reads again in MiXCR, with one record for every CDR3 protein. The table shows about 2 million distinct CDR3 sequences, with 49% occurring only once. This clonotype was sampled from a woman aged 35 to 49 in good health. The sample taken for sequencing was blood.

CDR3 loop: CASTVASRSSYEQYF. CDR3 DNA: TGTGCCAGCACTGTGGCTAGTCGGAGCTCCTACGAGCAGTACTTC. The rearrangement joins TRBV6-1 to TRBJ2-7; no clear D gene. Germline V gives CDR1 MNHNS, CDR2 SASEGT. V gave up 7 bases and J gave up 0 bases, with 16 bases separating them. The CDR3 spans 15 residues.